Listed below are T cell receptor beta chains from one sample, sequenced in a study of cytomegalovirus exposure and HLA in healthy donors. This table comes from immunoSEQ multiplex PCR, and its TCRdb copy is limited to in-frame clones, with some not included. The sample lists more than 90,000 clones; about four fifths were seen once. Sequencing was performed on PBMCs. The receptor set was obtained from a woman between 70 and 85 years old in good health and CMV-seropositive. CDR3s include the opening cysteine and the closing phenylalanine or tryptophan. The order of the fields is clone size, J gene, V gene, D gene, CDR3 length, CDR3 protein, CDR3 DNA. D genes are given only for firm matches. Clone size, where shown, is once, few, many, or a class for clones that have expanded.

once,TRBJ2-7,TRBV5-1,TRBD1,14,CASSWGDRVGEQYF,TGCGCCAGCAGCTGGGGGGACAGGGTAGGCGAGCAGTACTTC
few,TRBJ2-4,TRBV5-6,NA,14,CASSLLRRENIQYF,TGTGCCAGCAGCTTGTTAAGGCGGGAAAACATTCAGTACTTC
NA,TRBJ1-5,TRBV6-5,TRBD1,15,CASSWTGASNQPQHF,TGTGCCAGCAGCTGGACAGGGGCAAGCAATCAGCCCCAGCATTTT
NA,TRBJ1-1,TRBV10-1,TRBD1,16,CASSESQGAGGTEAFF,TGCGCCAGCAGTGAGAGTCAGGGGGCTGGGGGTACTGAAGCTTTCTTT
NA,TRBJ1-3,TRBV19,NA,17,CASSIRTSPTSGNTIYF,TGTGCCAGTAGTATCAGGACATCCCCAACCTCTGGAAACACCATATATTTT
once,TRBJ2-3,TRBV19,TRBD2,14,CASSSGRMTDTQYF,TGTGCCAGCAGTAGCGGGAGGATGACAGATACGCAGTATTTT
NA,TRBJ1-1,TRBV29-1,NA,16,CSVARVGGIANTEAFF,TGCAGCGTCGCCAGGGTGGGGGGAATCGCGAACACTGAAGCTTTCTTT
NA,TRBJ2-1,TRBV15,TRBD2,16,CATSRPSGRGNNEQFF,TGTGCCACCAGCAGACCTAGCGGGAGAGGGAACAATGAGCAGTTCTTC
NA,TRBJ1-1,TRBV5-1,NA,15,CASSLGSAANTEAFF,TGCGCCAGCAGCTTGGGGTCGGCGGCGAACACTGAAGCTTTCTTT
few,TRBJ2-2,TRBV5-5,NA,13,CASINPPGGELFF,TGTGCCAGCATCAATCCCCCCGGCGGGGAGCTGTTTTTT
NA,TRBJ2-1,TRBV18,TRBD2,15,CASSPKRERLEEQFF,TGTGCCAGCTCACCCAAGCGGGAAAGACTAGAGGAGCAGTTCTTC
NA,TRBJ1-2,TRBV4-1,TRBD1,13,CASSFTGGRGYTF,TGCGCCAGCAGCTTCACAGGGGGTCGTGGCTACACCTTC
few,TRBJ1-5,TRBV19,NA,12,CASGAWGLPQHF,TGTGCCAGCGGGGCCTGGGGGCTTCCCCAGCATTTT
NA,TRBJ2-5,TRBV19,NA,16,CASSIGGRAYQETQYF,TGTGCCAGTAGTATAGGAGGCAGGGCGTACCAAGAGACCCAGTACTTC
once,TRBJ1-1,TRBV30,TRBD1,14,CAWTRQGWDTEAFF,TGTGCCTGGACCCGACAGGGGTGGGACACTGAAGCTTTCTTT
NA,TRBJ2-1,TRBV9,TRBD1,15,CASSGGTVSYNEQFF,TGTGCCAGCAGCGGAGGGACAGTCTCCTACAATGAGCAGTTCTTC
NA,TRBJ1-5,TRBV7-2,NA,15,CASSLDQGFYQPQHF,TGTGCCAGCAGCTTAGACCAGGGCTTTTATCAGCCCCAGCATTTT
NA,TRBJ1-1,TRBV27,TRBD1,15,CASSPLPGQGTEAFF,TGTGCCAGCAGTCCGCTTCCGGGACAGGGGACTGAAGCTTTCTTT
NA,TRBJ2-3,TRBV11-1,TRBD1,13,CASSSDRLDTQYF,TGTGCCAGCAGCTCGGACAGGTTAGATACGCAGTATTTT
once,TRBJ2-5,TRBV19,TRBD2,14,CASSREGYQETQYF,TGTGCCAGTAGTAGGGAGGGTTACCAAGAGACCCAGTACTTC
NA,TRBJ2-1,TRBV5-4,TRBD1,15,CASSLPRTGSDEQFF,TGTGCCAGCAGCTTGCCGCGGACAGGGTCCGATGAGCAGTTCTTC
NA,TRBJ2-3,TRBV19,NA,14,CASRQAGSTDTQYF,TGTGCCAGTAGGCAAGCGGGTAGCACAGATACGCAGTATTTT
once,TRBJ1-2,TRBV2,NA,11,CASSEGMGYTF,TGTGCCAGCAGTGAAGGTATGGGCTACACCTTC
NA,TRBJ2-7,TRBV6-1,NA,13,CASGPLTGYEQYF,TGTGCCAGCGGTCCCCTTACAGGGTACGAGCAGTACTTC
NA,TRBJ2-3,TRBV7-3,NA,12,CASSLGADTQYF,TGTGCCAGCAGCCTAGGCGCAGATACGCAGTATTTT
NA,TRBJ1-4,TRBV7-8,NA,16,CASSSRLRKGDEKLFF,TGTGCCAGCAGCTCGCGACTGAGGAAGGGGGATGAAAAACTGTTTTTT
NA,TRBJ2-1,TRBV19,TRBD1,16,CASSPTGVSSYNEQFF,TGTGCCAGTAGCCCGACAGGGGTAAGCTCCTACAATGAGCAGTTCTTC
NA,TRBJ2-7,TRBV5-1,TRBD2,14,CASSYTSGSIEQYF,TGCGCCAGCAGCTATACTAGCGGGTCTATCGAGCAGTACTTC
NA,TRBJ2-1,TRBV15,NA,16,CATSRGLSGPINEQFF,TGTGCCACCAGCAGAGGGTTATCAGGGCCCATCAATGAGCAGTTCTTC
NA,TRBJ2-5,TRBV5-8,TRBD1,16,CASSSTGTGVQETQYF,TGTGCCAGCAGCTCGACCGGGACAGGGGTCCAAGAGACCCAGTACTTC
NA,TRBJ1-2,TRBV27,TRBD1,13,CASSLDRDYGYTF,TGTGCCAGCAGTTTGGACAGGGACTATGGCTACACCTTC
NA,TRBJ2-3,TRBV11-3,NA,15,CASSIEGLEVYTQYF,TGTGCCAGCAGCATCGAGGGACTGGAAGTATATACGCAGTATTTT
NA,TRBJ2-7,TRBV14,TRBD2,15,CASSQESSGSHEQYF,TGTGCCAGCAGCCAAGAGTCGAGCGGGAGCCACGAGCAGTACTTC
medium-sized,TRBJ2-1,TRBV7-3,TRBD2,16,CASSLEVSSGRNEQFF,TGTGCCAGCAGCTTAGAGGTCTCTAGCGGGAGGAATGAGCAGTTCTTC
NA,TRBJ2-3,TRBV29-1,NA,15,CSVKVAGFGTDTQYF,TGCAGCGTTAAAGTGGCGGGGTTTGGGACAGATACGCAGTATTTT
NA,TRBJ1-2,TRBV5-1,NA,13,CASSLEGGHGYTF,TGCGCCAGCAGCTTGGAAGGAGGGCATGGCTACACCTTC
NA,TRBJ1-5,TRBV28,TRBD1,15,CASRPRDRINQPQHF,TGTGCCAGCAGACCCCGGGACAGGATCAATCAGCCCCAGCATTTT
NA,TRBJ2-3,TRBV10-3,TRBD2,13,CAIRSLATDTQYF,TGTGCCATCAGGTCACTAGCGACAGATACGCAGTATTTT
NA,TRBJ1-2,TRBV29-1,TRBD1,11,CSAGGYYGYTF,TGCAGCGCAGGGGGGTACTATGGCTACACCTTC
NA,TRBJ2-7,TRBV6-1,NA,13,CASSPTVAGEQYF,TGTGCCAGCAGCCCGACCGTTGCGGGCGAGCAGTACTTC
once,TRBJ2-5,TRBV7-2,TRBD1,17,CASSSTRPGQGAQTQYF,TGTGCCAGCAGCTCGACTCGCCCAGGACAGGGGGCGCAGACCCAGTACTTC
NA,TRBJ2-7,TRBV5-1,TRBD2,16,CASSLELAVLSYEQYF,TGCGCCAGCAGCTTGGAACTAGCGGTTCTCTCCTACGAGCAGTACTTC
NA,TRBJ1-2,TRBV10-3,TRBD1,13,CAIRRQGFHGYTF,TGTGCCATCAGGAGACAGGGATTTCACGGCTACACCTTC
NA,TRBJ2-7,TRBV2,TRBD2,14,CASSILAGENEQYF,TGTGCCAGCAGCATCCTAGCGGGAGAAAACGAGCAGTACTTC
once,TRBJ1-1,TRBV5-4,TRBD1,16,CASSPAGGRGKTEAFF,TGTGCCAGCAGCCCCGCAGGGGGTAGGGGAAAGACTGAAGCTTTCTTT
once,TRBJ2-7,TRBV6-1,NA,15,CASSEGPGQSYEQYF,TGTGCCAGCAGTGAAGGACCGGGACAATCCTACGAGCAGTACTTC
NA,TRBJ2-3,TRBV19,NA,15,CASSITGPSTDTQYF,TGTGCCAGTAGTATTACAGGGCCTAGCACAGATACGCAGTATTTT
few,TRBJ2-1,TRBV11-3,TRBD1,16,CASRWGGTGVENEQFF,TGTGCCAGCAGGTGGGGGGGGACAGGGGTTGAAAATGAGCAGTTCTTC
NA,TRBJ2-7,TRBV19,NA,15,CASSIRPVSSYEQYF,TGTGCCAGTAGTATCAGGCCGGTGAGCTCCTACGAGCAGTACTTC
NA,TRBJ1-2,TRBV5-6,NA,16,CASSLRHTGRADGYTF,TGTGCCAGCAGCTTGAGGCACACAGGTCGTGCGGATGGCTACACCTTC
NA,TRBJ1-6,TRBV28,TRBD1,17,CASSLWDRGQGNSPLHF,TGTGCCAGCAGTTTATGGGACAGGGGGCAGGGTAATTCACCCCTCCACTTT
NA,TRBJ2-1,TRBV30,NA,13,CAWKRRSYNEQFF,TGTGCCTGGAAACGGCGGTCCTACAATGAGCAGTTCTTC
NA,TRBJ2-3,TRBV11-3,TRBD1,17,CASSLGLGQGATDTQYF,TGTGCCAGCAGCTTAGGCCTCGGGCAGGGGGCCACAGATACGCAGTATTTT
few,TRBJ1-1,TRBV4-2,NA,15,CASSLQGQGNTEAFF,TGTGCCAGCAGCCTTCAAGGGCAGGGGAACACTGAAGCTTTCTTT
NA,TRBJ2-2,TRBV19,TRBD2,13,CASRLAGTGELFF,TGTGCCAGCCGACTAGCAGGCACCGGGGAGCTGTTTTTT
once,TRBJ2-3,TRBV5-6,TRBD2,17,CASTPNFGLAGTDTQYF,TGTGCCAGCACCCCTAACTTCGGACTAGCGGGGACAGATACGCAGTATTTT
NA,TRBJ2-5,TRBV28,TRBD2,15,CASSKGLAGQETQYF,TGTGCCAGCAGCAAGGGACTAGCGGGACAAGAGACCCAGTACTTC
once,TRBJ2-7,TRBV29-1,NA,13,CSVNIGGWYEQYF,TGCAGCGTTAACATTGGGGGGTGGTACGAGCAGTACTTC
NA,TRBJ2-5,TRBV7-6,TRBD2,13,CASSPGGGQTQYF,TGTGCCAGCAGCCCGGGAGGGGGGCAGACCCAGTACTTC
NA,TRBJ2-7,TRBV19,NA,15,CASSIGGGRKYEQYF,TGTGCCAGTAGTATAGGAGGGGGACGAAAATACGAGCAGTACTTC